Shown below are 29 T cell receptor beta chains from a single sample sequenced in a study of blood T cells in healthy people across ages. Primers used in a second PCR of about 7 to 12 cycles were a sample-barcoded 5' primer and a J-beta primer mix. TCRdb re-derived calls from the 5' RACE reads in MiXCR, one entry per CDR3 protein. Altogether 1.5 million to 2 million distinct CDR3 sequences are present, about 31% being singletons, with the ten largest covering about 10%. The sample comprised blood. The receptors originated from a woman younger than 45 in good health.

In its sample, this clonotype was seen many times. V gene TRBV20-1 combines with J gene TRBJ2-7; 7 nucleotides line up with TRBD2. Germline V gives CDR1 DFQATT, CDR2 SNEGSKA (reference sequence). The CDR3 length is 13 residues. V trimming: 5 bases; J trimming: 3 bases; junction bases outside the gene matches: 7. This CDR3 reads CSARNPGGYEQYF. The CDR3 bases are TGCAGTGCTCGGAATCCGGGAGGCTACGAGCAGTACTTC.

This clonotype is deemed medium-sized. V gene TRBV25-1 combines with J gene TRBJ2-3, with D uncertain. The CDR3 is made up of 16 amino acids. Trimming left V 4 bases short and J 1 base short, with 15 bases between. Germline loops: CDR1 MGHDK, CDR2 SYGVNS. In DNA form, the CDR3 reads TGTGCCAGCAGTGTCGATTGGCTATTGGGCACAGATACGCAGTATTTT. Residues: CASSVDWLLGTDTQYF. Full variable domain (rest looked up from reference TRBV25-1 and TRBJ2-3): EADIYQTPRYLVIGTGKKITLECSQTMGHDKMYWYQQDPGMELHLIHYSYGVNSTEKGDLSSESTVSRIRTEHFPLTLESARPSHTSQYLCASSVDWLLGTDTQYFGPGTRLTVL.

The V gene is TRBV4-1, the J gene TRBJ2-3; D remains unclear. The CDR3 runs 13 residues. V dropped 1 base and J dropped 4 bases, with 6 bases sitting between them. Germline V gene sequence: CDR1 MGHRA, CDR2 YSYEKL. CDR3 residues: CASSQVVPDTQYF. The CDR3 DNA is TGCGCCAGCAGCCAAGTCGTTCCAGATACGCAGTATTTT.

The V gene is TRBV28, the J gene TRBJ2-2; D gene uncertain. CDR1 and CDR2 (germline): MDHEN, SYDVKM. V lost 1 base to trimming and J lost 7 bases, with 7 bases between them. CDR3 size: 13 residues. CDR3: CASSLYGVGELFF. DNA for the CDR3: TGTGCCAGCAGTTTATATGGGGTCGGGGAGCTGTTTTTT.

The chain is built from TRBV6-1 and TRBJ2-7; 9 bases fit TRBD1. This CDR3 contains 15 residues. The V gene end was trimmed by 4 bases and the J gene end by 2 bases; junction bases not matched to a gene: 6. Germline V gene data show CDR1 as MNHNS and CDR2 as SASEGT. This CDR3 is CASSGRDRAPYEQYF. The CDR3 DNA reads TGTGCCAGCAGTGGCCGGGACAGGGCACCCTACGAGCAGTACTTC.

The chain uses TRBV10-3 and TRBJ1-1; D gene ambiguous. Per germline, CDR1 ENHRY and CDR2 SYGVKD. V lost 2 bases and J lost 1, with 11 bases in between. The CDR3 is 15 residues long. The CDR3 protein is CAISEGTEENTEAFF. The CDR3 DNA reads TGTGCCATCAGTGAGGGAACAGAGGAGAACACTGAAGCTTTCTTT.

The chain carries TRBV6-1 and TRBJ1-1; D not certain. From germline, CDR1 is MNHNS and CDR2 SASEGT. CDR3 length: 11 amino acids. Trimming stripped 8 bases from V and 8 bases from J, with 12 bases between. The CDR3 protein is CASSDFLEAFF. The DNA for the CDR3 is TGTGCCAGCTCGGACTTTCTGGAAGCTTTCTTT.

This chain connects TRBV30 to TRBJ2-3; no clear D gene. The CDR3 extends over 13 amino acids. Germline loops: CDR1 GTSNPN, CDR2 SVGIG (reference sequence). The V end lost 1 base, the J end lost 2 bases, and 7 bases lay between the germline ends. The CDR3 loop is CAWSAKATDTQYF. The CDR3 nucleotides read TGTGCCTGGAGTGCAAAGGCCACAGATACGCAGTATTTT.

This sequence joins TRBV12-3 or TRBV12-4 and TRBJ2-1; D might be TRBD1 (6 bases). The CDR3 contains 15 residues. Between the trimmed V and J ends, which lost 3 bases and 6 bases, there was a span of 15 bases. CDR3 residues: CASSFRQGWGNEQFF. CDR3 nucleotides: TGTGCCAGCAGTTTCCGTCAGGGGTGGGGCAATGAGCAGTTCTTC.

V gene TRBV20-1 combines with J gene TRBJ1-2, with D possibly matching TRBD1 (6 bases). The CDR3 is 14 residues long. In germline, CDR1 is DFQATT, CDR2 SNEGSKA (reference sequence). V was clipped by 1 base and J by 6 bases, with 15 bases between them. CDR3 nucleotide sequence: TGCAGTGCTAGAGCGAGAGGGGGAGCTCATGGCTACACCTTC. It yields the protein CSARARGGAHGYTF.

In this sample, this clonotype turned up a few times. The chain uses TRBV21-1 and TRBJ1-1; the table calls TRBD1, which could not be checked here. TRBV21-1 is recorded as a pseudogene. This CDR3 is built from 18 residues. This chain's CDR3 is CASSKECMPHGQNTEAFF. Here the CDR3 DNA reads TGTGCCAGCAGCAAAGAATGCATGCCCCACGGGCAGAACACTGAAGCTTTCTTT.

The CDR3 DNA is TGTGCCACCAGCAGAGGACAGGGTATACCCACTGCTGAAGCTTTCTTT. Protein sequence: CATSRGQGIPTAEAFF. The gene calls are TRBV15 and TRBJ1-1; 7 positions agree with TRBD1. J gave up 6 bases and V 1 base, and 11 bases lay outside the gene matches. The CDR3 sequence is 16 residues long. CDR1 is LNHNV, CDR2 YYDKDF, per germline (reference sequence).

Ten or more counts support this clonotype. The gene calls are TRBV7-9 and TRBJ2-7, with D hard to call. Trimming took off 0 bases at V and 2 bases at J, with 8 bases between the two ends. Germline CDR1 reads SEHNR; CDR2 reads FQNEAQ (reference sequence). The CDR3 sequence is 14 residues long. This CDR3 reads CASSLAVSPYEQYF. The CDR3 bases are TGTGCCAGCAGCTTAGCGGTCAGCCCCTACGAGCAGTACTTC.

This clonotype was observed at least ten times. The chain has TRBV20-1 and TRBJ2-5, with 12 nucleotides matching TRBD2. CDR3 size: 13 residues. CDR1 and CDR2 (germline): DFQATT, SNEGSKA (reference sequence). V dropped 4 bases and J dropped 4; count of bases not matched to a gene: 1. The CDR3 is CSATSGRAETQYF. In nucleotides, the CDR3 is TGCAGTGCTACTAGCGGGAGGGCAGAGACCCAGTACTTC.

In this sample, this clonotype turned up many times. The V and J genes are TRBV6-2 or TRBV6-3 and TRBJ2-5; D perhaps matches TRBD1 (6 bases). This CDR3 is 13 amino acids long. CDR1 MNHEY and CDR2 SVGEGT come from the germline V gene. Trimming stripped 6 bases from V and 4 bases from J, with 12 bases between. For the CDR3, the DNA is TGTGCCAGCAGCCGACGCAGGGGAGAGACCCAGTACTTC. Protein product: CASSRRRGETQYF.

CDR3 loop: CASSISTGNTEAFF. As DNA, the CDR3 is TGTGCCAGCAGCATCTCGACGGGGAACACTGAAGCTTTCTTT. This chain joins TRBV7-9 and TRBJ1-1; unclear D gene. This CDR3 has 14 amino acids. V was shortened by 5 bases and J by 1 base, with 11 bases between the two germline ends. Germline CDR1 and CDR2: SEHNR and FQNEAQ (reference sequence). The variable domain in full, completed from reference TRBV7-9 and TRBJ1-1, reads DTGVSQNPRHKITKRGQNVTFRCDPISEHNRLYWYRQTLGQGPEFLTYFQNEAQLEKSRLLSDRFSAERPKGSFSTLEIQRTEQGDSAMYLCASSISTGNTEAFFGQGTRLTVV.

The chain recombines TRBV4-1 with TRBJ2-3; 10 positions match TRBD2. Germline V lookup: CDR1 MGHRA, CDR2 YSYEKL. The CDR3 length is 17 residues. The V gene end was trimmed by 4 bases and the J gene end by 5 bases; junction bases not matched to a gene: 12. The CDR3 region is CASSLALTSGKGDTQYF. The CDR3 nucleotides are TGCGCCAGCAGCCTTGCCCTTACTAGCGGGAAAGGAGATACGCAGTATTTT.

In DNA, the CDR3 is TGTGCCAGCAGCCCACGGGACTGGGCGACTACGCAGTATTTT. Translated: CASSPRDWATTQYF. The J gene is TRBJ2-3, the V gene TRBV7-2; possible D gene TRBD2, 6 bases. Per germline, CDR1 SGHTA and CDR2 FQGNSA. The CDR3 totals 14 residues. V was trimmed by 5 bases and J by 8 bases, leaving 17 bases between them.

This clonotype was detected a few times. This sequence joins TRBV6-5 and TRBJ1-2; the match to TRBD1 covers 9 bases. Germline lookup yields CDR1 MNHEY and CDR2 SVGAGI. The CDR3 totals 16 residues. The trim removed 4 bases at V and 2 bases at J, leaving 8 bases unmatched. The CDR3 is CASSSPGQGRNYGYTF. As DNA, the CDR3 is TGTGCCAGCAGTTCTCCCGGACAGGGGAGAAACTATGGCTACACCTTC.

This clonotype was observed once. The gene calls are TRBV11-2 and TRBJ2-2; a weak D match, TRBD1 (6 bases). This CDR3 comprises 15 residues. V dropped 5 bases and J dropped 4 bases, with 14 bases sitting between them. Per germline, CDR1 SGHAT and CDR2 FQNNGV. DNA for the CDR3: TGTGCCAGCAGCGTCAGGACAGCCCTCACCGGGGAGCTGTTTTTT. This gives the protein CASSVRTALTGELFF.

This clonotype was detected only a few times. V gene TRBV7-9 combines with J gene TRBJ2-1, with a weak D call TRBD1 (6 bases). V lost 8 bases, J lost 5 bases, and 16 bases lay in between. Germline V gives CDR1 SEHNR, CDR2 FQNEAQ (reference sequence). This CDR3 is 14 amino acids long. The CDR3 spells CASSPLGANNEQFF. DNA for the CDR3: TGTGCCAGCTCCCCCCTGGGGGCAAACAATGAGCAGTTCTTC. Full variable domain (rest looked up from reference TRBV7-9 and TRBJ2-1): DTGVSQNPRHKITKRGQNVTFRCDPISEHNRLYWYRQTLGQGPEFLTYFQNEAQLEKSRLLSDRFSAERPKGSFSTLEIQRTEQGDSAMYLCASSPLGANNEQFFGPGTRLTVL.

The rearrangement uses TRBV6-1 and TRBJ2-3; D unresolved. Looked up from germline, CDR1 is MNHNS and CDR2 is SASEGT. The CDR3 contains 13 residues. The germline V and J ends were trimmed by 6 bases and 6 bases, with 13 bases remaining between them. CDR3 residues: CASRRPPEDTQYF. The CDR3 nucleotides are TGTGCCAGCAGGAGGCCCCCGGAGGATACGCAGTATTTT.

The J gene is TRBJ2-1, the V gene TRBV20-1, with D unresolved. The CDR3 has 15 residues. Trimming shortened V by 0 bases and J by 2 bases, and 11 bases separated the two germline ends. CDR1 is DFQATT, CDR2 SNEGSKA, per germline (reference sequence). The DNA for the CDR3 is TGCAGTGCTAGAGATCGCAGGAGCCCCTACAATGAGCAGTTCTTC. Amino acids: CSARDRRSPYNEQFF.

V gene TRBV6-1 combines with J gene TRBJ2-3; a weak D match, TRBD2 (7 bases). This CDR3 spans 15 amino acids. CDR1 is MNHNS, CDR2 SASEGT, per germline. Trimming cost V 7 bases and J 5 bases, with 19 bases left between them. The CDR3 protein is CASTPFGGQGDTQYF. CDR3 bases: TGTGCCAGCACCCCGTTCGGGGGGCAGGGAGATACGCAGTATTTT.

This clonotype was counted between two and nine times. The V call is TRBV27, the J call TRBJ2-7, with 11 bases matching TRBD2. Germline V gives CDR1 MNHEY, CDR2 SMNVEV (reference sequence). V trimming: 2 bases; J trimming: 4 bases; junction bases outside the gene matches: 7. The CDR3 has 16 amino acids. The CDR3 region is CASSLTVTSGTYEQYF. CDR3 DNA: TGTGCCAGCAGTTTAACCGTGACTAGCGGGACTTACGAGCAGTACTTC.

A single count supports this clonotype. The chain uses TRBV30 and TRBJ2-5; D possibly corresponds to TRBD2 (5 bases). Gene TRBJ2-7 matches the end of the DNA better, so the J call may be wrong. The V gene's germline CDR1 is GTSNPN and CDR2 SVGIG (reference sequence). The CDR3 covers 16 residues. In nucleotides, the CDR3 is TGTGCCTGGAGTGCCGACCCGGGGTGGAGCGTCTACGAGCAGTACTTC. Amino acids: CAWSADPGWSVYEQYF.

This clonotype was found a few times. This chain links TRBV12-3 or TRBV12-4 with TRBJ2-7, with D uncertain. This CDR3 contains 15 residues. The V end was cut by 3 bases, the J end by 4 bases, with 16 bases between. The CDR3 region has the DNA TGTGCCAGCAGTTTGGGTAGGCATAGACGGTACGAGCAGTACTTC. Translated: CASSLGRHRRYEQYF.

The chain joins TRBV4-1 to TRBJ1-2; TRBD1 aligns across 8 bases. Germline V gives CDR1 MGHRA, CDR2 YSYEKL. V was pared by 3 bases and J by 2 bases, with 2 bases of the junction left unmatched. The CDR3 extends over 14 amino acids. DNA for the CDR3: TGCGCCAGCAGCCACCCAGGGGGCAACTATGGCTACACCTTC. Its protein product is CASSHPGGNYGYTF.

The chain links TRBV20-1 to TRBJ2-4; D perhaps matches TRBD2 (5 bases). The J call may be incorrect, as the DNA end agrees better with TRBJ2-7. Germline CDR1 is DFQATT and CDR2 is SNEGSKA (reference sequence). The CDR3 is 13 amino acids. The CDR3 region is CSAIGGRPHEQYF. DNA of the CDR3: TGCAGTGCCATAGGAGGAAGGCCCCACGAGCAGTACTTC.